This TCR beta chain was recovered during a study of T cells in Graves' hyperthyroidism and ophthalmopathy. Comments on this clonotype: The antigen is undetermined. Germline and junction disagree at one end, which may indicate a read error.

Amplified TCR beta CDR3 regions derived from RNA transcripts. Using the HTBI primer set, a first-round RT-PCR was run on the TCR CDR3. TCRdb ran MiXCR on the multiplex PCR reads and lists one entry per CDR3 protein. The data hold 450,000 to 650,000 distinct CDR3 sequences, with 15% to 20% observed a single time. General study findings and limits: Blood also contained most expanded thyroid clonotypes above 0.001.

The CDR3 is made up of 16 amino acids. Germline V gene data show CDR1 as MNHEY and CDR2 as SVGAGI. The sequencing sample was made of blood. V gene TRBV6-5 combines with J gene TRBJ1-1; 10 bases match TRBD1. This TCR derives from a woman aged 18-29 years with Graves' ophthalmopathy. The CDR3 sequence is CASSLLPGQGTTAAFF. In nucleotides, the CDR3 is TGTGCCAGCAGTTTACTACCGGGACAGGGGACCACTGCAGCTTTCTTT.